These T cell receptor beta chains were read from a single sample in a study of PD-L1 blockade in urothelial cancer. The assay was immunoSEQ multiplex PCR, and TCRdb's table has in-frame clones only and misses some. Among around 68,000 clones listed, roughly 77% were seen once. This material consisted of PBMCs, taken around atezolizumab (anti-PD-L1) treatment. These receptors originate from a man aged 70-80 years with urothelial cancer. The conserved cysteine and the conserved F or W are not part of the CDR3 here. The order of the fields is V gene, CDR3 protein.

TRBV10-2 | ASTPSGIYNEQF
TRBV2 | ASTSTSGSYNEQF
TRBV27 | ASSQGGAAGELF
TRBV11-1 | ASSYQQGNTEAF
TRBV27 | ASSFGLAGRSYNEQF
TRBV19 | ASSMGTGQETQY
TRBV28 | ASSSQGGSAYEQY
TRBV7-8 | ASNYPSGMYQETQY
TRBV19 | ASSRTGQNTEAF
TRBV9 | ASSSVGGAANYGYT
TRBV4-3 | ASSQEPGGTDTQY
TRBV13 | ASSLQRLDLGTIY
TRBV6-4 | ASRDTGGGTDTQY
TRBV28 | ASGRANTDTQY
TRBV28 | ASSLWEGSPGYGYT
TRBV4-3 | ASSQTRTSGRAGEQY
TRBV5-4 | ASSLDTGGEQY
TRBV5-1 | ASSSQDSLQETQY
TRBV5-1 | ASSPPQGESSYNEQF
TRBV7-6 | ASSLGVAGTDTQY
TRBV30 | AWGWRGDQPQH
TRBV30 | AWSGLALNEQY
TRBV4-1 | ASSQDRSAGPEEQY
TRBV10-3 | AIARDKSSGYT
TRBV6-1 | ASSVGQVGYEQY
TRBV19 | ASSGRQGAGEQF
TRBV11-3 | ASSLGDGGKLF
TRBV18 | ASSPAGQGYGYT
TRBV6-5 | ASRRGQAYEQY
TRBV7-3 | ASRYLGGDSYEQY
TRBV9 | ASSEWGRETQY
TRBV5-4 | ASSLVIGTGIRGTDTQY
TRBV13 | ASSEDRGLGRFSGNTIY
TRBV27 | ASSQQGANTEAF
TRBV7-2 | ASSLYSSSYNEQF
TRBV6-1 | ASTLTGEREQY
TRBV7-7 | ASSFAVWDEQY
TRBV29-1 | SVVQDPNYGYT
TRBV2 | ASSPRDSGAYEQY
TRBV9 | ASSGQGTEAF